One sample yielded the 7 T cell receptor beta chains listed below, sequenced in a study of blood T cell repertoires in COVID-19. Profiled with immunoSEQ multiplex PCR; TCRdb holds only in-frame clones, not every one. The sample has tens of thousands of clones, 77% seen once. Sequencing was performed on peripheral blood. These TCRs come from a man in his 70s with COVID-19, enrolled during active disease.

CDR3 DNA: TGTGCCAGCAGTTTATCAGGACCTCCCACTACAGGGGAAAGAGGGAACTATGGCTACACCTTC. It codes for CASSLSGPPTTGERGNYGYTF. The chain carries TRBV28 and TRBJ1-2; 7 bases are shared with TRBD1. CDR3 length: 21 residues. In germline, CDR1 is MDHEN, CDR2 SYDVKM. J was trimmed by 2 bases and V by 1 base; bases with no gene match: 22.

This rearrangement joins TRBV27 to TRBJ1-5; perhaps TRBD1 as D (5 bases). The CDR3 contains 15 residues. Germline V gene data show CDR1 as MNHEY and CDR2 as SMNVEV (reference sequence). Trimming pared 7 bases from V and 0 bases from J, leaving 13 bases between. CDR3 sequence (DNA): TGTGCCAGCAATGGGGCAGGTGCTAGCAATCAGCCCCAGCATTTT. It codes for CASNGAGASNQPQHF.

About this clone itself: Distinct nucleotide sequences in the sample also encode this CDR3. The chain has TRBV28 and TRBJ1-2, with TRBD1 as a possible D gene (6 bases). The CDR3 has 14 amino acids. Germline CDR1 is MDHEN and CDR2 is SYDVKM. V was trimmed by 0 bases and J by 6 bases, leaving 11 bases between them. Here the CDR3 DNA reads TGTGCCAGCAGTTTATGGGGGGGGCCTCATGGCTACACCTTC. Protein: CASSLWGGPHGYTF.

The chain carries TRBV19 and TRBJ2-3, with TRBD1 matching 9 bases. The CDR3 totals 15 residues. V was clipped by 6 bases and J by 4 bases; unmatched bases: 8. Germline V gives CDR1 LNHDA, CDR2 SQIVND (reference sequence). The CDR3 region has the DNA TGTGCCAGTAGGAACCGGGACAGGGTAGCAGATACGCAGTATTTT. The encoded protein is CASRNRDRVADTQYF.

The CDR3 region is CASSSLLVITGEQFF. DNA of the CDR3: TGTGCCAGCAGTTCGTTACTAGTTATCACCGGTGAGCAGTTCTTC. The genes are TRBV28 and TRBJ2-1; the D gene is possibly TRBD2 (5 bases). This CDR3 region has 15 residues. The ends were cut back, 4 bases at V and 9 bases at J, with 19 bases in the middle. In germline, CDR1 is MDHEN, CDR2 SYDVKM.

V is TRBV5-6 and J is TRBJ1-2; no clear D. CDR3 size: 12 residues. Germline CDR1 is SGHDT and CDR2 is YYEEEE. Trimming stripped 0 bases from V and 5 bases from J, with 5 bases between. In nucleotides, the CDR3 is TGTGCCAGCAGCTTGGGTTCATATGGCTACACCTTC. It specifies CASSLGSYGYTF.

The V and J genes are TRBV19 and TRBJ1-5, with D tentatively TRBD1 (5 bases). CDR3 length: 17 residues. Per the germline V gene, CDR1 is LNHDA and CDR2 is SQIVND (reference sequence). The V end was cut by 5 bases, the J end by 2 bases, with 19 bases between. The CDR3 DNA is TGTGCCAGTAGTTCTGGTTTCGGGCAGGGCGGCAATCAGCCCCAGCATTTT. Translating it yields CASSSGFGQGGNQPQHF. Together with reference TRBV19 and TRBJ1-5, the CDR3 gives the full variable domain: DGGITQSPKYLFRKEGQNVTLSCEQNLNHDAMYWYRQDPGQGLRLIYYSQIVNDFQKGDIAEGYSVSREKKESFPLTVTSAQKNPTAFYLCASSSGFGQGGNQPQHFGDGTRLSIL.